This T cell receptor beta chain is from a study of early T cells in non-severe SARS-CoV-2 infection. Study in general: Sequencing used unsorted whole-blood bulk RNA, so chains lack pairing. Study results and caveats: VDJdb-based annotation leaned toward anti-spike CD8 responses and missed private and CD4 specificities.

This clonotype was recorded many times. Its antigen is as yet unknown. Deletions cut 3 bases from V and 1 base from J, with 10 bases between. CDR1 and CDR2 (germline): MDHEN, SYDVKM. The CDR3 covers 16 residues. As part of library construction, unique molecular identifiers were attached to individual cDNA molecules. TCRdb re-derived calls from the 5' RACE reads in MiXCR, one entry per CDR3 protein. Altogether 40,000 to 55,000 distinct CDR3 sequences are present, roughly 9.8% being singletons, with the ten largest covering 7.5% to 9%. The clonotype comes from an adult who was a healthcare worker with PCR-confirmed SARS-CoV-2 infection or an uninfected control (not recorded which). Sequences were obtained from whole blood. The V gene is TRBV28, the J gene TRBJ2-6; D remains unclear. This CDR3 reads CASSLFFSSGANVLTF. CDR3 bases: TGTGCCAGCAGTTTGTTCTTTTCATCTGGGGCCAACGTCCTGACTTTC.